The rows below give T cell receptor beta chains drawn from one sample of a study of cytomegalovirus exposure and HLA in healthy donors. Repertoires were generated with immunoSEQ multiplex PCR, while TCRdb's copy carries only in-frame clones and drops some. The sample records 100,000 to 150,000 clones, 75% to 80% being singletons. The sample comprised PBMCs. The receptor set was obtained from a woman between 40 and 50 years old in good health and CMV-seronegative. CDR3s include the opening cysteine and the closing phenylalanine or tryptophan. Fields, in order: D gene, V gene, clone size, J gene, CDR3 protein, CDR3 DNA. A D gene is named only where the DNA matches it firmly. Expanded clones get a size class; other rows say once, few or many, or leave the size out.

>.|TRBV28|.|TRBJ1-1
CASSPTQSVKTFF
TGTGCCAGCAGTCCGACACAGTCCGTGAAAACTTTCTTT
>TRBD2|TRBV5-1|.|TRBJ2-2
CASRVSGTNGELFF
TGCGCCAGCAGAGTAAGCGGGACGAACGGGGAGCTGTTTTTT
>TRBD2|TRBV9|once|TRBJ2-7
CASSGRTSGSYEQYF
TGTGCCAGCAGCGGAAGGACTAGCGGGAGCTACGAGCAGTACTTC
>TRBD1|TRBV7-3|.|TRBJ2-3
CASSNRGTDTQYF
TGTGCCAGCAGCAACAGGGGTACAGATACGCAGTATTTT
>TRBD2|TRBV9|once|TRBJ2-7
CASSVALAGGEQYF
TGTGCCAGCAGCGTAGCCCTAGCGGGGGGCGAGCAGTACTTC
>.|TRBV20-1|.|TRBJ2-1
CSARRNEQFF
TGCAGTGCCAGACGCAATGAGCAGTTCTTC
>.|TRBV27|.|TRBJ2-1
CASSPRTALHEQFF
TGTGCCAGCAGCCCTAGGACAGCTTTACATGAGCAGTTCTTC
>TRBD1|TRBV6-1|.|TRBJ1-4
CASSEGTGNANEKLFF
TGTGCCAGCAGTGAAGGGACAGGGAATGCTAATGAAAAACTGTTTTTT
>TRBD2|TRBV7-6|.|TRBJ2-1
CASSLGGTTDEQFF
TGTGCCAGCAGCTTAGGAGGGACTACAGATGAGCAGTTCTTC
>TRBD2|TRBV27|.|TRBJ2-1
CASSLRTRDNEQFF
TGTGCCAGCAGTTTAAGGACTAGGGACAATGAGCAGTTCTTC
>.|TRBV15|.|TRBJ1-1
CATSRALNTEAFF
TGTGCCACCAGCAGGGCCCTGAACACTGAAGCTTTCTTT
>TRBD1|TRBV11-2|.|TRBJ1-2
CASSPGQVLYGYTF
TGTGCCAGCAGCCCAGGACAGGTTCTCTATGGCTACACCTTC
>.|TRBV28|.|TRBJ1-5
CASRLQGGNQPQHF
TGTGCCAGCAGACTACAGGGAGGCAATCAGCCCCAGCATTTT
>TRBD1|TRBV7-2|.|TRBJ1-1
CASSLEGAWGTEAFF
TGTGCCAGCAGCTTAGAGGGGGCCTGGGGCACTGAAGCTTTCTTT
>TRBD2|TRBV10-1|.|TRBJ2-5
CASGEGETQYF
TGCGCCAGCGGGGAGGGAGAGACCCAGTACTTC
>TRBD1|TRBV5-4|.|TRBJ1-1
CASSLDRGQIDTEAFF
TGTGCCAGCAGCTTGGATAGGGGGCAGATTGACACTGAAGCTTTCTTT
>.|TRBV13|.|TRBJ2-2
CASSAREIGELFF
TGTGCCAGCAGCGCTCGGGAGATAGGGGAGCTGTTTTTT
>.|TRBV15|.|TRBJ1-5
CATSPRGYQENQPQHF
TGTGCCACCAGCCCCCGCGGATACCAAGAGAATCAGCCCCAGCATTTT
>.|TRBV6-4|.|TRBJ2-7
CASSEAGNEQYF
TGTGCCAGCAGTGAGGCAGGGAACGAGCAGTACTTC
>TRBD1|TRBV5-4|few|TRBJ2-5
CASSPGQGGETQYF
TGTGCCAGCAGCCCCGGACAGGGAGGAGAGACCCAGTACTTC
>TRBD2|TRBV10-2|.|TRBJ2-1
CASSESFGLAGDRSYNEQFF
TGCGCCAGCAGTGAGTCGTTCGGGCTAGCGGGAGATCGGTCCTACAATGAGCAGTTCTTC
>TRBD1|TRBV14|few|TRBJ2-1
CASSRLSGGAWDEQFF
TGTGCCAGCAGCCGGCTCTCAGGGGGCGCTTGGGATGAGCAGTTCTTC
>.|TRBV11-1|.|TRBJ2-1
CASSRRGASSYNEQFF
TGTGCCAGCAGCAGGCGCGGGGCGAGCTCCTACAATGAGCAGTTCTTC
>.|TRBV5-1|.|TRBJ2-5
CASSSIGMSGETQYF
TGCGCCAGCAGCTCCATCGGGATGAGCGGGGAGACCCAGTACTTC
>.|TRBV5-1|.|TRBJ1-1
CASNLGVLNTEAFF
TGCGCCAGCAATCTGGGCGTCCTGAACACTGAAGCTTTCTTT
>.|TRBV5-6|few|TRBJ2-7
CASSTSSYEQYF
TGTGCCAGCAGCACCAGCTCCTACGAGCAGTACTTC
>.|TRBV6-4|.|TRBJ1-1
CASSEDTDTEAFF
TGTGCCAGCAGTGAAGACACCGACACTGAAGCTTTCTTT
>TRBD2|TRBV4-2|.|TRBJ2-1
CASSPSAGGPGNIQFF
TGTGCCAGCAGCCCGTCTGCGGGAGGTCCAGGTAACATTCAGTTCTTC
>TRBD1|TRBV5-1|.|TRBJ2-7
CASSSGQGDLEQYF
TGCGCCAGCAGCTCGGGACAGGGGGATCTCGAGCAGTACTTC
>.|TRBV27|.|TRBJ1-2
CASSLGGGGYTF
TGTGCCAGCAGTTTAGGGGGGGGAGGCTACACCTTC
>.|TRBV11-2|.|TRBJ2-7
CASSLVTGNHYEQYF
TGTGCCAGCAGCTTAGTTACAGGGAATCACTACGAGCAGTACTTC
>.|TRBV5-8|once|TRBJ2-1
CASPSRRVPNNEQFF
TGTGCCAGCCCCTCACGTAGAGTTCCCAACAATGAGCAGTTCTTC
>.|TRBV28|.|TRBJ1-2
CASTSYYGYTF
TGTGCCAGCACGAGCTACTATGGCTACACCTTC
>.|TRBV10-2|.|TRBJ1-5
CASSESKDPRVRNSNQPQHF
TGCGCCAGCAGTGAGTCGAAAGACCCTCGGGTGCGGAATAGCAATCAGCCCCAGCATTTT
>TRBD1|TRBV28|.|TRBJ2-7
CASSLRLTGVTYEQYF
TGTGCCAGCAGTTTACGTCTAACAGGGGTTACCTACGAGCAGTACTTC
>TRBD1|TRBV28|.|TRBJ2-7
CASSLGRGYEQYF
TGTGCCAGCAGTTTGGGCAGGGGGTACGAGCAGTACTTC
>TRBD2|TRBV7-2|.|TRBJ2-7
CASSRSLAESYEQYF
TGTGCCAGCAGCCGATCGCTAGCGGAATCCTACGAGCAGTACTTC
>.|TRBV12-2|.|TRBJ1-5
CASRPPGSQPQHF
TGTGCAAGTCGCCCGCCGGGGAGCCAGCCCCAGCATTTT
>TRBD1|TRBV11-3|.|TRBJ2-1
CASSLGQDNNEQFF
TGTGCCAGCAGCCTGGGACAGGATAACAATGAGCAGTTCTTC
>TRBD2|TRBV7-9|once|TRBJ2-3
CASSIREGRTDTQYF
TGTGCCAGCAGCATACGGGAGGGCCGCACAGATACGCAGTATTTT
>TRBD1|TRBV2|.|TRBJ1-2
CASSEDRVPNYGYTF
TGTGCCAGCAGCGAAGACAGGGTACCTAACTATGGCTACACCTTC
>TRBD1|TRBV19|.|TRBJ1-6
CASRHIRTGGSPLHF
TGTGCCAGTAGACATATTCGGACAGGGGGATCACCCCTCCACTTT
>TRBD2|TRBV7-9|.|TRBJ2-7
CASSLAQGGRDEQYF
TGTGCCAGCAGCTTAGCGCAGGGCGGGAGGGACGAGCAGTACTTC
>TRBD1|TRBV18|.|TRBJ1-4
CASRNSGTGGEKLFF
TGTGCCAGCCGTAACTCCGGGACAGGGGGCGAAAAACTGTTTTTT
>.|TRBV28|.|TRBJ1-1
CASSLPGMNTEAFF
TGTGCCAGCAGTTTGCCGGGAATGAACACTGAAGCTTTCTTT
>.|TRBV10-3|.|TRBJ1-5
CAISEFKGERQPQHF
TGTGCCATCAGTGAGTTTAAGGGGGAACGCCAGCCCCAGCATTTT
>.|TRBV10-3|.|TRBJ1-2
CAISDLFGVAYGYTF
TGTGCCATCAGTGATCTCTTCGGGGTCGCCTATGGCTACACCTTC
>TRBD1|TRBV5-5|.|TRBJ2-7
CASSRGTGGRYEQYF
TGTGCCAGCAGCCGAGGGACAGGGGGCAGATACGAGCAGTACTTC
>TRBD1|TRBV7-8|.|TRBJ2-1
CASSLEGTGSNEQFF
TGTGCCAGCAGCTTAGAGGGGACAGGGTCCAATGAGCAGTTCTTC
>.|TRBV2|.|TRBJ2-7
CASRRDGQYEQYF
TGTGCCAGCAGGCGGGACGGGCAATACGAGCAGTACTTC
>TRBD2|TRBV5-4|.|TRBJ2-1
CASSSSGRPFHNEQFF
TGTGCCAGCAGCTCCAGCGGGAGGCCTTTCCACAATGAGCAGTTCTTC
>.|TRBV4-1|.|TRBJ2-1
CASSQSRGSYNEQFF
TGCGCCAGCAGCCAATCACGGGGGTCCTACAATGAGCAGTTCTTC
>TRBD1|TRBV2|.|TRBJ2-5
CASSLNRGETQYF
TGTGCCAGCAGTTTAAACAGGGGTGAGACCCAGTACTTC
>.|TRBV18|.|TRBJ1-1
CASSPSVGGGTEAFF
TGTGCCAGCTCACCTTCTGTGGGGGGGGGCACTGAAGCTTTCTTT
>.|TRBV6-5|.|TRBJ1-4
CASSEKGANEKLFF
TGTGCCAGCAGTGAGAAAGGGGCTAATGAAAAACTGTTTTTT